The rows below give T cell receptor beta chains drawn from one sample of a study of cytomegalovirus exposure and HLA in healthy donors. Measured with immunoSEQ multiplex PCR; TCRdb has only the in-frame clones, and not every one. The data hold about 200,000 clones, with about 13% observed a single time. Sample: PBMCs. These receptor sequences come from a man in his forties or fifties in good health and CMV-seropositive. Each CDR3 is given with its conserved first and last residue. Each record gives: J gene, V gene, CDR3 protein.

J gene: TRBJ2-2
V gene: TRBV7-7
CDR3 protein: CASSPVLGQGANPGELFF

J gene: TRBJ1-1
V gene: TRBV4-1
CDR3 protein: CASSRGTEAFF

J gene: TRBJ2-1
V gene: TRBV5-1
CDR3 protein: CASSLETGLGDEQFF

J gene: TRBJ1-2
V gene: TRBV6-5
CDR3 protein: CASSSGTGGRYGYTF

J gene: TRBJ1-3
V gene: TRBV14
CDR3 protein: CASSQVRGLTGNTIYF

J gene: TRBJ2-7
V gene: TRBV18
CDR3 protein: CASTGQVSYEQYF

J gene: TRBJ2-3
V gene: TRBV5-1
CDR3 protein: CASSLLAGGVGDTQYF

J gene: TRBJ2-2
V gene: TRBV28
CDR3 protein: CATSFPLGNTGELFF

J gene: TRBJ1-1
V gene: TRBV25-1
CDR3 protein: CASSEIGVGTEAFF

J gene: TRBJ2-2
V gene: TRBV5-1
CDR3 protein: CASSPGPGGTGELFF

J gene: TRBJ1-4
V gene: TRBV30
CDR3 protein: CAWSSRGRGSNEKLFF

J gene: TRBJ1-1
V gene: TRBV30
CDR3 protein: CAWSGQGEAFF

J gene: TRBJ2-3
V gene: TRBV5-1
CDR3 protein: CASSLGQTNPTDTQYF

J gene: TRBJ2-5
V gene: TRBV9
CDR3 protein: CASSVGRTSGGVGETQYF

J gene: TRBJ2-1
V gene: TRBV11-2
CDR3 protein: CASSETGTGAYNEQFF

J gene: TRBJ2-2
V gene: TRBV4-1
CDR3 protein: CASSQGAGVRTGELFF

J gene: TRBJ1-4
V gene: TRBV6-6
CDR3 protein: CASSFGQGQEKLFF

J gene: TRBJ2-5
V gene: TRBV7-9
CDR3 protein: CASSLAGDPRETQYF

J gene: TRBJ1-1
V gene: TRBV10-3
CDR3 protein: CAISTRGGMNTEAFF

J gene: TRBJ1-3
V gene: TRBV10-2
CDR3 protein: CASSVGQGLGNTIYF

J gene: TRBJ1-3
V gene: TRBV7-9
CDR3 protein: CASSQTGGVGNTIYF

J gene: TRBJ1-2
V gene: TRBV28
CDR3 protein: CASSLLDRGGTRYTF

J gene: TRBJ2-7
V gene: TRBV7-3
CDR3 protein: CASSFTGGAGEQYF

J gene: TRBJ1-5
V gene: TRBV6-8
CDR3 protein: CAAPQGQRLSNQPQHF

J gene: TRBJ1-3
V gene: TRBV10-2
CDR3 protein: CASSEGQGAGGNTIYF

J gene: TRBJ2-5
V gene: TRBV6-6
CDR3 protein: CASSYYDPGARETQYF

J gene: TRBJ1-1
V gene: TRBV11-3
CDR3 protein: CASSPPGQGRGTEAFF

J gene: TRBJ2-7
V gene: TRBV11-2
CDR3 protein: CASSKNSGGLYEQYF

J gene: TRBJ1-5
V gene: TRBV6-5
CDR3 protein: CASSDRRYQPQHF

J gene: TRBJ2-3
V gene: TRBV19
CDR3 protein: CASSITSLNTDTQYF

J gene: TRBJ2-7
V gene: TRBV6-1
CDR3 protein: CASNNFQGALYF

J gene: TRBJ2-5
V gene: TRBV2
CDR3 protein: CASSTTGAKETQYF

J gene: TRBJ1-2
V gene: TRBV9
CDR3 protein: CASSVQQDSGYTF

J gene: TRBJ1-1
V gene: TRBV19
CDR3 protein: CASSMIILGRVGEAFF

J gene: TRBJ2-1
V gene: TRBV2
CDR3 protein: CASTLDRGREQFF

J gene: TRBJ2-7
V gene: TRBV4-3
CDR3 protein: CASSQESGRAYEQYF

J gene: TRBJ1-2
V gene: TRBV9
CDR3 protein: CASSTTGQQAPNYGYTF